Here is one TCR beta chain with its context. The antigen remains unidentified. These data originate in a study of T cell responses to AZD1222 COVID-19 vaccine. J gave up 5 bases and V 5 bases, and 4 bases lay outside the gene matches. Germline V gene data show CDR1 as LNHDA and CDR2 as SQIVND (reference sequence). The CDR3 has 13 residues. Study-level points and caveats: Regions 160-218 and 743-854 dominated among vaccine-associated CD4 TCRs spanning spike. Repertoires were collected only later (after the peak T cell response had occurred). The study identified only five or six AZD1222 recipients as seropositive at baseline. Females outnumbered males among donors, who were mostly white British; clonal diversity was possibly underestimated.

The repertoire was sequenced with immunoSEQ multiplex PCR; TCRdb's copy has only in-frame clones and lacks some. The data contain around 99,000 clones, around 90% of them singletons. The material sequenced was peripheral blood, taken on day 0 of MenACWY control vaccination. The TCR was taken from an adult in good health. The gene calls are TRBV19 and TRBJ2-7; 9 bases map to TRBD1. This CDR3 is CASSLDRGDEQYF. The CDR3 nucleotides are TGTGCCAGTAGTCTGGACAGGGGAGACGAGCAGTACTTC.